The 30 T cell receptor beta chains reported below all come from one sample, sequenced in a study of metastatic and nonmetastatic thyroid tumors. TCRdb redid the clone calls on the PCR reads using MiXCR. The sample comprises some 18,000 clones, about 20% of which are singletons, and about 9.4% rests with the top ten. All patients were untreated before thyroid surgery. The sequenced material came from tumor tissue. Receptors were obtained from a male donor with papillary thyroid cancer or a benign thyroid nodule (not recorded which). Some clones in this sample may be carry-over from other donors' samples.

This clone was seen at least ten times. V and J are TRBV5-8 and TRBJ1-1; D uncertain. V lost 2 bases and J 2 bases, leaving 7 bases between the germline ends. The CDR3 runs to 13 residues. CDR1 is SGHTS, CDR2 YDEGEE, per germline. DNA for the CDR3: TGTGCCAGCAGCTTCGGGATTAACACTGAAGCTTTCTTT. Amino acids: CASSFGINTEAFF.

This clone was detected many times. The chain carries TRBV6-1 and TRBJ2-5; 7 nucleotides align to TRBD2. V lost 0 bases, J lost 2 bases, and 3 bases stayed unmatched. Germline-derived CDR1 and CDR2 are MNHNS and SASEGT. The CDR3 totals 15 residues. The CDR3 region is CASSEAGGGQETQYF. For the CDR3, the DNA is TGTGCCAGCAGTGAAGCGGGGGGGGGGCAAGAGACCCAGTACTTC.

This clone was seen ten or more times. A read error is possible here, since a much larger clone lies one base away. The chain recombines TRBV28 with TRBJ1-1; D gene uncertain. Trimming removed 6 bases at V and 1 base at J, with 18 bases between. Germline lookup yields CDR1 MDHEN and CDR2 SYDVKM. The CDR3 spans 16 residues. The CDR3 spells CASSPGRVFWNTEAFF. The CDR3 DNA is TGTGCCAGCAGCCCCGGACGGGTCTTTTGGAACACTGAAGCTTTCTTT.

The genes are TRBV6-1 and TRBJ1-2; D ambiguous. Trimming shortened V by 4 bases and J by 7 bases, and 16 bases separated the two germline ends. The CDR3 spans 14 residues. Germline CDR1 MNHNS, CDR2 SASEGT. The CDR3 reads CASSARARGRGYTF. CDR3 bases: TGTGCCAGCAGTGCGCGGGCGAGAGGTCGTGGCTACACCTTC.

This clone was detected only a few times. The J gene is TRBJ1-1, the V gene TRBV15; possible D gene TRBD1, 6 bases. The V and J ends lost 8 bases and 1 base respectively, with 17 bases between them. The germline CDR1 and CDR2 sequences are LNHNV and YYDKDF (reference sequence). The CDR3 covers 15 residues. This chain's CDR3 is CATAEGGLRNTEAFF. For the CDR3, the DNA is TGTGCCACCGCGGAGGGGGGATTGCGGAACACTGAAGCTTTCTTT.

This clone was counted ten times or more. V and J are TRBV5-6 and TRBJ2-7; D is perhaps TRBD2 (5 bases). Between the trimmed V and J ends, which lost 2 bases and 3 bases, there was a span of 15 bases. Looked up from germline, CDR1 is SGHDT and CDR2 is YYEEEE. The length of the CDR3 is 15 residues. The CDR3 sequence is CASSFGVTINYEQYF. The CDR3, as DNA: TGTGCCAGCAGCTTCGGGGTTACTATAAACTACGAGCAGTACTTC.

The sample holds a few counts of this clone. CDR3 region: CASSLEGRQETQYF. The CDR3 DNA is TGTGCCAGCAGCTTAGAGGGCAGGCAAGAGACCCAGTACTTC. This chain uses TRBV7-9 with TRBJ2-5, with no clear D. The CDR3 loop spans 14 amino acids. Germline CDR1 reads SEHNR; CDR2 reads FQNEAQ (reference sequence). With 1 base removed from V and 2 bases from J, the gap between germline ends came to 8 bases.

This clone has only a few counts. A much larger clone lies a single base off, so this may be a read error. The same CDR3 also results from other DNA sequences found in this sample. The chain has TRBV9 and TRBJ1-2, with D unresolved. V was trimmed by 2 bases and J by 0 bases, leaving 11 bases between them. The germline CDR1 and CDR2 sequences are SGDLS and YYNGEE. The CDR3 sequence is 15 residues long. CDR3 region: CASSVDGVPNYGYTF. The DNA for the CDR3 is TGTGCCAGCAGCGTTGACGGAGTACCTAACTATGGCTACACCTTC.

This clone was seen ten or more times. The CDR3: CATSPESEGNSPLHF. Here the CDR3 DNA reads TGTGCCACCAGCCCGGAATCCGAAGGTAATTCACCCCTCCACTTT. This chain uses TRBV27 with TRBJ1-6; D call uncertain. The CDR3 consists of 15 residues. Trimming stripped 10 bases from V and 6 bases from J, with 19 bases between. In germline, CDR1 is MNHEY, CDR2 SMNVEV (reference sequence).

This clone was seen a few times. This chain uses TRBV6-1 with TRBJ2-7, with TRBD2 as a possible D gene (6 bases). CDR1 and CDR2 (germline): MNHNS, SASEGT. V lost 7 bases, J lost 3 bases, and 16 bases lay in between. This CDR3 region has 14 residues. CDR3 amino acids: CASKEARESYEQYF. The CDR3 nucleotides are TGTGCCAGCAAGGAAGCGCGGGAAAGCTACGAGCAGTACTTC.

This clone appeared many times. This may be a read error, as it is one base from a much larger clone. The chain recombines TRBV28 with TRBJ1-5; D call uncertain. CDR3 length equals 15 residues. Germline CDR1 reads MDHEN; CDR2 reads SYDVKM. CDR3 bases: TGTGCCAGCAGTTTATCGGGTGGTATGAATCAGCCCCAGCGTTTT. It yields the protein CASSLSGGMNQPQRF.

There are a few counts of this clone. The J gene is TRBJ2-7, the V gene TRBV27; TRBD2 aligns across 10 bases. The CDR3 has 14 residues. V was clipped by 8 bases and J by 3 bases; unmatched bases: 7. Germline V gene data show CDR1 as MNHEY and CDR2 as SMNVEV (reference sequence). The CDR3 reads CASQRTSGYYEQYF. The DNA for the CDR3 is TGTGCCAGCCAAAGGACTAGCGGTTACTACGAGCAGTACTTC.

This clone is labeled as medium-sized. CDR3 nucleotide sequence: TGTGCCAGCAGCCTTTCAAGGGGCTATGGCTACACCTTC. It codes for CASSLSRGYGYTF. The genes are TRBV27 and TRBJ1-2; D possibly corresponds to TRBD1 (5 bases). The CDR3 runs 13 residues. Germline assignment: CDR1 MNHEY and CDR2 SMNVEV (reference sequence). Trimming took off 6 bases at V and 4 bases at J, with 12 bases between the two ends.

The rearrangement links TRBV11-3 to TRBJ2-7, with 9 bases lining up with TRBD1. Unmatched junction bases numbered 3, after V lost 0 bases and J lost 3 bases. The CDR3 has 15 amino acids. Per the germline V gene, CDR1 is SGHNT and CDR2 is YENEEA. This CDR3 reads CASSLEGGQGYEQYF. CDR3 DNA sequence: TGTGCCAGCAGCTTAGAGGGGGGACAGGGCTACGAGCAGTACTTC.

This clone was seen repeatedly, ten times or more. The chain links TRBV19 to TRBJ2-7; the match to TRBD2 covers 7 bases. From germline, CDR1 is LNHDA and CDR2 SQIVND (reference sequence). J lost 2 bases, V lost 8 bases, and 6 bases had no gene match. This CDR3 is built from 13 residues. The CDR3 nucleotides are TGTGCCAGTTCCCTAGCGGAAACCTACGAGCAGTACTTC. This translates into CASSLAETYEQYF.

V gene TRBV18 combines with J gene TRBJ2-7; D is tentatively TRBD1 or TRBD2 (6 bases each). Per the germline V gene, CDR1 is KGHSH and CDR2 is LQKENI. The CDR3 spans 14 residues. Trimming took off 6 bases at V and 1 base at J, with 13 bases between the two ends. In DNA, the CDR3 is TGTGCCAGCTCGCAAACAGGGAGGTCCTACGAGCAGTACTTC. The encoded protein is CASSQTGRSYEQYF.

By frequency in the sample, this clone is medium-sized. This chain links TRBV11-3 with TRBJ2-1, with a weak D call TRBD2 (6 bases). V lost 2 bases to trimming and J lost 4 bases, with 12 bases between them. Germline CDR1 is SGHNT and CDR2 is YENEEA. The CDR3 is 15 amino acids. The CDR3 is CASSLSGSTYNEQFF. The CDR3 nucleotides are TGTGCCAGCAGCTTATCCGGGAGTACTTACAATGAGCAGTTCTTC. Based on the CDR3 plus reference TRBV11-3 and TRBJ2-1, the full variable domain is EAGVVQSPRYKIIEKKQPVAFWCNPISGHNTLYWYLQNLGQGPELLIRYENEEAVDDSQLPKDRFSAERLKGVDSTLKIQPAELGDSAVYLCASSLSGSTYNEQFFGPGTRLTVL.

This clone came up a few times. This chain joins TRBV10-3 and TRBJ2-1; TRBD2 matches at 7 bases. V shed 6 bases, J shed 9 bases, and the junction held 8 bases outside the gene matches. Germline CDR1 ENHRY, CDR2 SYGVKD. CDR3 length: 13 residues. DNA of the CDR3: TGTGCCATCAGGAGCGGGACCACAAGTGAGCAGTTCTTC. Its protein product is CAIRSGTTSEQFF.

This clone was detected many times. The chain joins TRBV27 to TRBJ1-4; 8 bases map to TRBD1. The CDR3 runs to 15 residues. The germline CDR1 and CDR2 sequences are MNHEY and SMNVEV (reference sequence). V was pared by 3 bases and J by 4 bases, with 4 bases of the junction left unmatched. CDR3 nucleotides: TGTGCCAGCAGTTTCCCAACAGGGGGTAATGAAAAACTGTTTTTT. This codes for CASSFPTGGNEKLFF.

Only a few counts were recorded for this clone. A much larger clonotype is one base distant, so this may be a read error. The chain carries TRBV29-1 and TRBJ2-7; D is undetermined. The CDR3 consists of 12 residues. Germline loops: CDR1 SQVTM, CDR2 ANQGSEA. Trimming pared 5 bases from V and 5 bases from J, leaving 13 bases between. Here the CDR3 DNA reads TGCAGCGTTCGATTCATGGGCGACGAGCAGTACTTC. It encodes CSVRFMGDEQYF.

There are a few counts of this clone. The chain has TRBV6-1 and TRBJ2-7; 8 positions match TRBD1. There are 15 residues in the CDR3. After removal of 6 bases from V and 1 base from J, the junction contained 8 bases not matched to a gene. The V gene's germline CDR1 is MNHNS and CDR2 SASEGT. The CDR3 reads CASSPPGQDSYEQYF. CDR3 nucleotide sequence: TGTGCCAGCAGCCCCCCGGGACAGGATTCCTACGAGCAGTACTTC.

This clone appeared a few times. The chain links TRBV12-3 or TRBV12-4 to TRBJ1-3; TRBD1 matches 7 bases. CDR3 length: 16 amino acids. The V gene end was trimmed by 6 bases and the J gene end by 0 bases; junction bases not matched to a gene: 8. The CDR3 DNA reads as TGTGCCAGCAGCGGCAGGACAGGATCCTCTGGAAACACCATATATTTT. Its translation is CASSGRTGSSGNTIYF.

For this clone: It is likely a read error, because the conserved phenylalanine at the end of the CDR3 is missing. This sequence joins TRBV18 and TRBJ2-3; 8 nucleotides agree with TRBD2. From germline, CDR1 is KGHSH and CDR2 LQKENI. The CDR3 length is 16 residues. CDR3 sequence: CASPPPMLAGEGTQYL. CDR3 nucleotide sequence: TGTGCCAGCCCACCACCGATGCTAGCGGGCGAGGGTACGCAGTATCTT.

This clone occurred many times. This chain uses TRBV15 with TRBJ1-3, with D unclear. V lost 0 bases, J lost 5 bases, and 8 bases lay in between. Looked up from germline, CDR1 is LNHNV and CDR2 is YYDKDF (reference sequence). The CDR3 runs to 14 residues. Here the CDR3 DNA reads TGTGCCACCAGCAGAGATGGTGGCAGAAACACCATATATTTT. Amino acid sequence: CATSRDGGRNTIYF.

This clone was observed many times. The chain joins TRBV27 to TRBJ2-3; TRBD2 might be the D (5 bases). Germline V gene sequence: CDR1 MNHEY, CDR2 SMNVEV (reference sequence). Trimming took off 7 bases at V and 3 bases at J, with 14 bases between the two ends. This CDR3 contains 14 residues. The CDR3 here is CASMSAGGTDTQYF. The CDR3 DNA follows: TGTGCCAGCATGTCGGCGGGTGGGACAGATACGCAGTATTTT.

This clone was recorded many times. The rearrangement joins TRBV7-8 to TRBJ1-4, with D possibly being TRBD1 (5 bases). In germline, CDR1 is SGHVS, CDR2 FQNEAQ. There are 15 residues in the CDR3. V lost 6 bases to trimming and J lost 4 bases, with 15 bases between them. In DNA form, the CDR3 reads TGTGCCAGCAGGAGCGGGACTCTAGTTAATGAAAAACTGTTTTTT. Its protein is CASRSGTLVNEKLFF.

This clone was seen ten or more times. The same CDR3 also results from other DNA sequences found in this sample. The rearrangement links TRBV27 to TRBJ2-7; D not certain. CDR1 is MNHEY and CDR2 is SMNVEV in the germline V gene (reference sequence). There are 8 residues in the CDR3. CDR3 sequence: CASGPPPV. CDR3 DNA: TGTGCCAGCGGGCCCCCCCCAGTC.

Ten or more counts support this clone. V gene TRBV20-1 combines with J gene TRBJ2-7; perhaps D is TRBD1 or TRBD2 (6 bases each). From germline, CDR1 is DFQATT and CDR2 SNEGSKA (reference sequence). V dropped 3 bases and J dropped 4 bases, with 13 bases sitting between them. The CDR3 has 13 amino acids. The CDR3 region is CSASPRGAYEQYF. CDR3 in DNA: TGCAGTGCTAGCCCGAGGGGGGCATACGAGCAGTACTTC.

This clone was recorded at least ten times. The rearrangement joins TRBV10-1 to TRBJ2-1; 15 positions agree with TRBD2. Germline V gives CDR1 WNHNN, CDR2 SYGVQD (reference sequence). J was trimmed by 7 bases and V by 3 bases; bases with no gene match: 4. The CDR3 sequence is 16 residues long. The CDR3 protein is CASSDRTSGRANEQFF. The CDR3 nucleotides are TGCGCCAGCAGTGATCGGACTAGCGGGAGGGCTAATGAGCAGTTCTTC.

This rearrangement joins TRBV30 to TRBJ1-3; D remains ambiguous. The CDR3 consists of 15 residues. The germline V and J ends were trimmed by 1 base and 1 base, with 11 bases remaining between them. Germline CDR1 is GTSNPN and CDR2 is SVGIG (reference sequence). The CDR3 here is CAWSGGSMSGNTIYF. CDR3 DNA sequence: TGTGCCTGGAGTGGTGGTTCCATGTCTGGAAACACCATATATTTT. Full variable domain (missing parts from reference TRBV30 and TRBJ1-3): SQTIHQWPATLVQPVGSPLSLECTVEGTSNPNLYWYRQAAGRGLQLLFYSVGIGQISSEVPQNLSASRPQDRQFILSSKKLLLSDSGFYLCAWSGGSMSGNTIYFGEGSWLTVV.